This TCR beta chain appears in the sequencing data of a study of blood T cell repertoires in COVID-19. V was shortened by 0 bases and J by 0 bases, with 8 bases between the two germline ends. Looked up from germline, CDR1 is LNHNV and CDR2 is YYDKDF (reference sequence). The CDR3 consists of 15 residues. Profiling relied on immunoSEQ multiplex PCR, and the TCRdb table lists in-frame clones only, not all of them. The profile shows more than 200,000 clones, about 85% of them singletons. The rearrangement links TRBV15 to TRBJ1-2, with D uncertain. What was sequenced was peripheral blood. The sequence derives from a man aged 55 to 70 with acute or convalescent COVID-19. The CDR3 bases are TGTGCCACCAGCAGAGACTACTTATCTAACTATGGCTACACCTTC. This gives the protein CATSRDYLSNYGYTF.